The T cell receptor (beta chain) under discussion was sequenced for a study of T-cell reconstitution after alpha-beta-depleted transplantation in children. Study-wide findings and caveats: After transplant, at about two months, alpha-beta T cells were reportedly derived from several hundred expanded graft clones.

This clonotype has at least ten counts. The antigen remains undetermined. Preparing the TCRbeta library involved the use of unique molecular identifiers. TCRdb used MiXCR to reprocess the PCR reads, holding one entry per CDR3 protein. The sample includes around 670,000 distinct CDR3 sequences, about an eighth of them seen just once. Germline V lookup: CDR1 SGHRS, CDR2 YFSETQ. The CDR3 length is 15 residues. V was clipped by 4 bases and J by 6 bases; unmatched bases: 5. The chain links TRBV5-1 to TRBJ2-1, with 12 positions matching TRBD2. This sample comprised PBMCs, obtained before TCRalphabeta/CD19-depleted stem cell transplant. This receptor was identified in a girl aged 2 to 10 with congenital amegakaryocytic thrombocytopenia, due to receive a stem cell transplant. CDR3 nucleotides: TGCGCCAGCAGCGGGGGACTAGCGGGCTTCAATGAGCAGTTCTTC. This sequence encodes CASSGGLAGFNEQFF.